A selection of T cell receptor beta chains follows, all from one sample in a study of T cell responses to AZD1222 COVID-19 vaccine. Libraries were prepared by immunoSEQ multiplex PCR; TCRdb keeps only in-frame clonotypes and omits some of them. Of roughly 190,000 clones listed, approximately 90% are singletons. This material consisted of peripheral blood, taken 28 days after the second AZD1222 dose. Every receptor here comes from an adult who received the AZD1222 COVID-19 vaccine. Both conserved end residues are part of each CDR3.

>13|TRBJ1-4|TRBV29-1
CSVVVTGSGKLFF
>13|TRBJ1-1|TRBV19
CASSQGRDTEAFF
>15|TRBJ1-3|TRBV4-1
CASSQAGVTGNTIYF
>14|TRBJ1-2|TRBV16
CASSQSAGARGYTF
>13|TRBJ1-5|TRBV7-2
CASSARQGQPQHF
>16|TRBJ1-5|TRBV4-1
CASSQDRAKEDQPQHF
>13|TRBJ1-2|TRBV7-3
CASSPMGGSGYTF
>16|TRBJ2-1|TRBV7-3
CASSKSGLAGGYEQFF
>17|TRBJ1-3|TRBV27
CASSWGTGPYSGNTIYF
>14|TRBJ2-5|TRBV11-2
CASSADRGRETQYF